This T cell receptor (beta chain) appears in the sequencing data of a study of post-analysis software for immune sequencing data. General study results and limits: The F measure placed samples prepared in the same batch into strongly shared clusters.

Libraries were made from TCR beta cDNA, and they carried unique molecular identifiers. One entry per CDR3 protein, called by TCRdb with MiXCR from the PCR reads. The sample lists over 150,000 distinct CDR3 sequences; about 34% were seen once. The CDR3 loop spans 16 amino acids. CDR1 SGHRS and CDR2 YFSETQ come from the germline V gene. Trimming removed 2 bases at V and 10 bases at J, with 22 bases between. As for this clonotype: The antigen remains unidentified.

The source was blood, collected after autologous hematopoietic stem cell transplantation. The chain uses TRBV5-1 and TRBJ2-1, with D possibly being TRBD2 (6 bases). This TCR came from a girl under 18 with multiple sclerosis. The chain's CDR3 is CASSLAAGLLRVEQFF. The CDR3 DNA sequence: TGCGCCAGCAGCTTAGCGGCGGGGCTCCTTAGAGTGGAGCAGTTCTTC.